This TCR beta chain was documented in a study of T cell repertoires in cytomegalovirus infection. General study points: The response measured ex vivo was dominated by TCR beta clonotypes (HLA-C-restricted and CMV-specific).

V was pared by 1 base and J by 6 bases, with 10 bases between. Germline loops: CDR1 SGHTA, CDR2 FQGTGA. The length of the CDR3 is 14 residues. This clonotype was seen a few times. Its antigen is currently unknown. TCRdb processed the reads anew with MiXCR; each CDR3 protein has one entry. The sample lists approximately 110,000 distinct CDR3 sequences, under 50% occurring once. The source is a human donor in good health (CMV status not recorded). Some clones in this sample may be carry-over from other donors' samples. The chain is built from TRBV7-3 and TRBJ2-1; D is ambiguous. The specimen comprised CD8+ T cells from cultured PBMCs, sampled from culture after CMV antigen stimulation. The CDR3 sequence: CASSLIGVGNEQFF. In DNA, the CDR3 is TGTGCCAGCAGCTTAATTGGGGTAGGCAATGAGCAGTTCTTC.